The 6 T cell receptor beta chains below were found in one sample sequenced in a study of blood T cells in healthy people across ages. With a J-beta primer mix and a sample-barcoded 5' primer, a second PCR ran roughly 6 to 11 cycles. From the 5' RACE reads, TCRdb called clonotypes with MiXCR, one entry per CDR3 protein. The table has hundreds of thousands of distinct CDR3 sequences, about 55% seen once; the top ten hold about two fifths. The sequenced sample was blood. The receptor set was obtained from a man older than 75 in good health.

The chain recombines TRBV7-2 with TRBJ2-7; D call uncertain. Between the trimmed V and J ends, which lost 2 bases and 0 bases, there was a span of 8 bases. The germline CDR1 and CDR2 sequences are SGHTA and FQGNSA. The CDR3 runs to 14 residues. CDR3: CASSLWRYSYEQYF. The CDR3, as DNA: TGTGCCAGCAGCTTATGGCGGTACTCCTACGAGCAGTACTTC. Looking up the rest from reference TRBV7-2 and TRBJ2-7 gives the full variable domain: GAGVSQSPSNKVTEKGKDVELRCDPISGHTALYWYRQSLGQGLEFLIYFQGNSAPDKSGLPSDRFSAERTGGSVSTLTIQRTQQEDSAVYLCASSLWRYSYEQYFGPGTRLTVT.

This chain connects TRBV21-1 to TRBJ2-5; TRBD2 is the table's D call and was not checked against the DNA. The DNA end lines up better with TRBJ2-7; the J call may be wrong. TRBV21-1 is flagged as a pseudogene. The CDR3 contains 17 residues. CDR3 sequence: CASTSIAGGARRREQYF. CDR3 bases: TGTGCCAGCACCTCCATAGCGGGAGGGGCCCGACGTCGCGAGCAGTACTTC.

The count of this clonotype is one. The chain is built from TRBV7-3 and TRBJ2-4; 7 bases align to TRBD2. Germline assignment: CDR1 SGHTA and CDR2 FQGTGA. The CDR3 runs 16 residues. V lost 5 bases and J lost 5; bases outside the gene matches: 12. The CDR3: CASSPAGDFGQNIQYF. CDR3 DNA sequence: TGTGCCAGCAGCCCCGCGGGAGATTTTGGACAAAACATTCAGTACTTC.

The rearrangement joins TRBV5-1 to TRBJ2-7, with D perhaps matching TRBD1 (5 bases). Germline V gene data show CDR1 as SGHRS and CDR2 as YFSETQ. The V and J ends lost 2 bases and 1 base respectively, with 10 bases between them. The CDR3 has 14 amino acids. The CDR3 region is CASSFRAGSYEQYF. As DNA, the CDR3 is TGCGCCAGCAGCTTTCGGGCAGGGTCCTACGAGCAGTACTTC.

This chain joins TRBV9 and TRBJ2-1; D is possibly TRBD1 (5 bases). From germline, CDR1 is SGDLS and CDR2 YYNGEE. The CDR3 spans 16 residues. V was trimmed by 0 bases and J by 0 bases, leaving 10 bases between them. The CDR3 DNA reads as TGTGCCAGCAGCGTAGATAAGGGGCGCTCCTACAATGAGCAGTTCTTC. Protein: CASSVDKGRSYNEQFF.

The CDR3 protein is CASSFFGGGDSTDTQYF. Here the CDR3 DNA reads TGTGCCAGCAGCTTCTTCGGAGGGGGGGATAGCACAGATACGCAGTATTTT. The chain recombines TRBV7-6 with TRBJ2-3; D is possibly TRBD2 (7 bases). The CDR3 is made up of 17 amino acids. Germline CDR1 and CDR2: SGHVS and FNYEAQ. Trimming pared 3 bases from V and 0 bases from J, leaving 16 bases between.